The sequence of this T cell receptor beta chain was determined in a study of PD-L1 blockade in urothelial cancer. Time point meaning: pretreatment peripheral blood. Sequencing used immunoSEQ multiplex PCR; TCRdb keeps in-frame clones, though not all of them. The profile shows 38,000 or so clones, around four fifths of them singletons. The sample holds one count of this clone. The length of the CDR3 is 13 residues. Germline CDR1 and CDR2: LNHNV and YYDKDF (reference sequence). The sequencing used PBMCs, collected around atezolizumab (anti-PD-L1) treatment. The sequence derives from a man aged 80 or over with urothelial cancer. This rearrangement joins TRBV15 to TRBJ2-7, with 7 bases that match TRBD2. The CDR3 DNA reads as TGTGCAACCCGGGGGGAAGGTTATTCCGAGCAGTACTTC. Amino acid sequence: CATRGEGYSEQYF.